A single sample gave rise to the 9 T cell receptor beta chains below, sequenced in a study of T-cell memory formation after mild COVID-19. TCRdb re-called the 5' RACE reads through MiXCR, storing one row per CDR3 protein. The sample carries 350,000 to 500,000 distinct CDR3 sequences, roughly 17% recorded once. Sequenced: PBMCs or a T cell subset sorted from them (not recorded which). Receptors were obtained from a man aged 18 to 29 who had mild COVID-19 (a few samples of this study predate the infection). Cell type and time point are not known.

The rearrangement joins TRBV20-1 to TRBJ2-7; the D gene could be TRBD1 or TRBD2 (5 bases each). The CDR3 sequence is 13 residues long. CDR1 DFQATT and CDR2 SNEGSKA come from the germline V gene (reference sequence). V lost 6 bases and J lost 0, with 12 bases in between. This CDR3 is CSATGPDSYEQYF. CDR3 coding DNA: TGCAGTGCAACGGGACCGGACTCCTACGAGCAGTACTTC.

J is TRBJ1-5 and V is TRBV7-2; unclear D gene. There are 15 residues in the CDR3. V shed 0 bases and J shed 7 bases, with 13 bases lying between them. The germline V gene has CDR1 SGHTA and CDR2 FQGNSA. DNA for the CDR3: TGTGCCAGCAGCTTAGCAGGGTCCAATTTCCAGCCCCAGCATTTT. Protein: CASSLAGSNFQPQHF.

Only a few counts were recorded for this clonotype. The chain couples TRBV27 to TRBJ2-3; 10 nucleotides agree with TRBD1. V trimming: 5 bases; J trimming: 4 bases; junction bases outside the gene matches: 9. The CDR3 is 16 residues long. Germline assignment: CDR1 MNHEY and CDR2 SMNVEV (reference sequence). As DNA, the CDR3 is TGTGCCAGCAGTGAAAAGGGGACAGGGGCGGCAGATACGCAGTATTTT. Translation gives CASSEKGTGAADTQYF.

V is TRBV30 and J is TRBJ2-3; D call uncertain. Germline loops: CDR1 GTSNPN, CDR2 SVGIG (reference sequence). V shed 1 base and J shed 0 bases, with 5 bases lying between them. The CDR3 is 13 residues long. The CDR3 here is CAWSGGSTDTQYF. The CDR3 coding sequence is TGTGCCTGGAGTGGGGGTAGCACAGATACGCAGTATTTT. Using reference TRBV30 and TRBJ2-3 for the parts outside the CDR3, the full variable domain is SQTIHQWPATLVQPVGSPLSLECTVEGTSNPNLYWYRQAAGRGLQLLFYSVGIGQISSEVPQNLSASRPQDRQFILSSKKLLLSDSGFYLCAWSGGSTDTQYFGPGTRLTVL.

The chain combines TRBV12-3 or TRBV12-4 with TRBJ2-2; D is undetermined. This CDR3 region has 14 residues. V shed 3 bases and J shed 8 bases, with 13 bases lying between them. In DNA form, the CDR3 reads TGTGCCAGCAGTTTGATGGATTTCGGGGGGGAGCTGTTTTTT. Translation gives CASSLMDFGGELFF.

The chain couples TRBV4-1 to TRBJ2-3; D might be TRBD1 (6 bases). V shed 5 bases and J shed 1 base, with 13 bases lying between them. From germline, CDR1 is MGHRA and CDR2 YSYEKL. The CDR3 is made up of 15 amino acids. The CDR3 spells CASSVRDTRTDTQYF. CDR3 bases: TGCGCCAGCAGCGTCCGGGACACACGCACAGATACGCAGTATTTT.

This clonotype was observed a handful of times. The chain combines TRBV7-3 with TRBJ2-2; TRBD1 aligns across 9 bases. Germline-derived CDR1 and CDR2 are SGHTA and FQGTGA. The length of the CDR3 is 17 residues. Trimming removed 3 bases from V and 6 bases from J; junction bases left unmatched: 11. DNA of the CDR3: TGTGCCAGCAGCTTCCGACTCCCGGGACAGGGTTCCGGGGAGCTGTTTTTT. Translation gives CASSFRLPGQGSGELFF.

V usage is TRBV3-1 and J usage is TRBJ2-1, with 9 nucleotides matching TRBD1. Germline loops: CDR1 LGHDT, CDR2 YNNKEL (reference sequence). The CDR3 is made up of 15 amino acids. V lost 4 bases, J lost 2 bases, and 3 bases stayed unmatched. CDR3 amino acids: CASSRRTGAYNEQFF. DNA of the CDR3: TGTGCCAGCAGCCGCAGGACAGGGGCCTACAATGAGCAGTTCTTC.

This chain uses TRBV5-4 with TRBJ2-7; TRBD2 matches 11 bases. The V segment lost 0 bases and the J segment 1 base; nucleotides outside the gene matches: 6. The germline V gene encodes CDR1 SGHNT and CDR2 YYREEE (reference sequence). There are 17 residues in the CDR3. The CDR3 DNA reads TGTGCCAGCAGCTTGGATAGGACTAGCGGGTTTTCCTACGAGCAGTACTTC. Amino acid sequence: CASSLDRTSGFSYEQYF.